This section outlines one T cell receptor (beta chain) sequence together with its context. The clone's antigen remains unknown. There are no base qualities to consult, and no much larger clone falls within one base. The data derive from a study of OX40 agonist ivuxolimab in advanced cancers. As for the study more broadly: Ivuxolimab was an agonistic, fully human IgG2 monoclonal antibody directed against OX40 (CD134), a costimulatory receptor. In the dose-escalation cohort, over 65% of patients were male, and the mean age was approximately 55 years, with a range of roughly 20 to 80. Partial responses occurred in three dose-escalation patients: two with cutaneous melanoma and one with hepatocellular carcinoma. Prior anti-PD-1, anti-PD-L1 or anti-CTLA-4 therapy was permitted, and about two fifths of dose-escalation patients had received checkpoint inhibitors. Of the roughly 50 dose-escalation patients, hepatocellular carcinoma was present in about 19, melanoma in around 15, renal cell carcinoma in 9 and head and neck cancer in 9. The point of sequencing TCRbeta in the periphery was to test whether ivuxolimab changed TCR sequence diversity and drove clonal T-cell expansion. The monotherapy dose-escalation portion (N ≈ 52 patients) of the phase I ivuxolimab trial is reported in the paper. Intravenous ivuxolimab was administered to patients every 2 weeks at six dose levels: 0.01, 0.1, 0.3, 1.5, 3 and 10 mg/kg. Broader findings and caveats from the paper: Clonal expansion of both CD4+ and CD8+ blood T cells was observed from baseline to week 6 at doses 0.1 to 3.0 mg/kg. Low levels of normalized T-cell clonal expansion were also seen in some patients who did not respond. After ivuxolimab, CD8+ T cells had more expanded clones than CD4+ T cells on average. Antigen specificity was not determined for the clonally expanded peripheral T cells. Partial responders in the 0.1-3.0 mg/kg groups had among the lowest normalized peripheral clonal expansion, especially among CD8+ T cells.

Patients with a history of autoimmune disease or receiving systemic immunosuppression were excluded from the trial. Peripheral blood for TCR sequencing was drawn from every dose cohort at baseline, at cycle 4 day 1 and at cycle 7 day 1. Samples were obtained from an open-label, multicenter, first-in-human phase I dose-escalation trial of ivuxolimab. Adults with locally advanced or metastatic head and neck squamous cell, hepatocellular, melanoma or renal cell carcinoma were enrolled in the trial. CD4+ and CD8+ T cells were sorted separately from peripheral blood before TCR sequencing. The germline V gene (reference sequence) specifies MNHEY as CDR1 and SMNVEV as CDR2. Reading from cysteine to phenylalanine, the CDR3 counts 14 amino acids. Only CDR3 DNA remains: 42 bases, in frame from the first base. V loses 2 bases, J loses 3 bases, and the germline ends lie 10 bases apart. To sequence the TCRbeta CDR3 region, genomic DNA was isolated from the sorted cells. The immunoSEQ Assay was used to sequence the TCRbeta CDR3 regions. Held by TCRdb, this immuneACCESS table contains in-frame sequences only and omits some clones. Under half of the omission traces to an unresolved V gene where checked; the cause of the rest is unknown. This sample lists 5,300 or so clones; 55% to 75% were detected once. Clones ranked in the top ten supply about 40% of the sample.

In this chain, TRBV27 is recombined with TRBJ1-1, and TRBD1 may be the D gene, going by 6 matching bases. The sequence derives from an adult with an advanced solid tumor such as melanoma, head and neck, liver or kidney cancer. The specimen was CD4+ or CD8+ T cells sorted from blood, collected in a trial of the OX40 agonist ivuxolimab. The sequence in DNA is TGTGCCAGCAGTTTACAGGGGTCGGACACTGAAGCTTTCTTT. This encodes CASSLQGSDTEAFF.